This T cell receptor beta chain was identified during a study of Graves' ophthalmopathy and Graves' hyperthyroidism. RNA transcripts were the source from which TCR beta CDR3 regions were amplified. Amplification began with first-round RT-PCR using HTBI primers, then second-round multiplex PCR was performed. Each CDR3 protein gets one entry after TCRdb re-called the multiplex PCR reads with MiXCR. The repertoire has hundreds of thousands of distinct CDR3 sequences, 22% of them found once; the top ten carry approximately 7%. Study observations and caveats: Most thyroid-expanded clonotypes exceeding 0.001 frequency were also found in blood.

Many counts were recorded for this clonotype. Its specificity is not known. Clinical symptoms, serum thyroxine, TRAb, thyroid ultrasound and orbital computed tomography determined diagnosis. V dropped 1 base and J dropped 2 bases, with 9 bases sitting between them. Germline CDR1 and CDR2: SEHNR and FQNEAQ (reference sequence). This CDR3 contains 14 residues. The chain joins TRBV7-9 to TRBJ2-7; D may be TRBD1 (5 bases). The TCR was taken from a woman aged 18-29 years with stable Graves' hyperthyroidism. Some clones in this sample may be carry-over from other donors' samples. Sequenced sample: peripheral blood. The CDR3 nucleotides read TGTGCCAGCAGCTTAGTTACCAGGGCCTACGAGCAGTACTTC. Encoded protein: CASSLVTRAYEQYF.